Given below is one T cell receptor beta chain in context. Its antigen remains unidentified. Per germline, CDR1 ENHRY and CDR2 SYGVKD. The CDR3 length is 16 residues. V shed 4 bases and J shed 3 bases, with 18 bases lying between them. The data are from a study of post-analysis software for immune sequencing data. Every TCR beta cDNA library bore unique molecular identifiers. Starting from about 0.98 to 11 million T cells, the study yielded about 490,000 cDNA molecules. From the PCR reads, TCRdb called clonotypes with MiXCR, one entry per CDR3 protein. The sample has roughly 700,000 distinct CDR3 sequences; around 27% are singletons. Study-level results: For normalized Chao1 diversity, multiple sclerosis patients scored significantly lower than controls did. Relative to controls, patients had a few TRBV segments at higher frequency, with TRBV5-6, TRBV5-1 and TRBV20-1 among these.

The receptor's source is a girl under 18 with multiple sclerosis. The V and J genes are TRBV10-3 and TRBJ2-5; D not resolved. Sequencing was carried out using blood. CDR3 residues: CAISGVAGYGEETQYF. The CDR3 DNA reads TGTGCCATCAGTGGCGTGGCCGGGTATGGGGAAGAGACCCAGTACTTC.